This TCR beta chain was captured in a study of T cell responses to AZD1222 COVID-19 vaccine. As concerns this clone: Its antigen remains unknown.

Findings of the study overall: The study sampled repertoires only after the peak T cell response.

The table came from immunoSEQ multiplex PCR; TCRdb's copy has only in-frame clones and leaves some out. The sample lists approximately 100,000 clones, 91% occurring once. The V gene's germline CDR1 is SGHRS and CDR2 YFSETQ. Trimming took 3 bases from V and 0 from J, leaving 3 bases between them. The CDR3 contains 12 residues. The sequenced sample was peripheral blood, obtained on day 0 of AZD1222 vaccination. The receptor was isolated from an adult in good health. This chain connects TRBV5-1 to TRBJ2-5, with no clear D. The CDR3 sequence is CASSSNQETQYF. CDR3 bases: TGCGCCAGCAGCTCAAACCAAGAGACCCAGTACTTC.